The subject of this entry is one T cell receptor beta chain. The record originates from a study of blood T cell repertoires in COVID-19. Background on the study: Acute and convalescent COVID-19 samples came from the United States, Italy and Spain. PBMCs, B-cell-depleted T cells, or T cells were the source of the cDNA or gDNA that made up the material.

Original processing notes: Using reference gene primer amplification, nucleated cell counts were estimated. TCRdb's copy holds only in-frame clones and misses some; the assay was immunoSEQ multiplex PCR. V and J calls plus clone size are reproduced from that table; the DNA served to infer D and trimming. This table has about 210,000 clones, almost 85% appearing once. Seattle's cohort entered during active infection and was followed longitudinally. This CDR3 has 12 residues. The sample taken for sequencing was peripheral blood. The chain recombines TRBV21-1 with TRBJ2-7; the table's D call, TRBD1, was not checked against the DNA. TRBV21-1 constitutes a pseudogene. The TCR comes from a man aged 45-65 years with COVID-19, enrolled during active disease. DNA of the CDR3: TGTGCCAGAACACAGGGGGCCTACGAGCAGTACTTC. Its protein product is CARTQGAYEQYF.